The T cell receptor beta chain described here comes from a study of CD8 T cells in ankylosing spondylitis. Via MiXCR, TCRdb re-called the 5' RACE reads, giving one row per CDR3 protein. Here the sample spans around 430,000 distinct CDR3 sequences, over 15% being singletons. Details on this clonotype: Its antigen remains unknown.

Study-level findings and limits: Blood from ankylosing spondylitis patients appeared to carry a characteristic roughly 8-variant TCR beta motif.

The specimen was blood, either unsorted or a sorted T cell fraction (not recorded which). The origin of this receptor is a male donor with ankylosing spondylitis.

The CDR3 sequence is CASSDWTGTYNEQFF. CDR3 bases: TGTGCCAGTAGTGATTGGACAGGGACCTACAATGAGCAGTTCTTC. The chain uses TRBV19 and TRBJ2-1; 8 bases fit TRBD1. Trimming at V came to 5 bases and at J to 2 bases, leaving 5 bases not matched to a gene. Germline assignment: CDR1 LNHDA and CDR2 SQIVND (reference sequence). This CDR3 region has 15 residues. Full variable domain (missing parts from reference TRBV19 and TRBJ2-1): DGGITQSPKYLFRKEGQNVTLSCEQNLNHDAMYWYRQDPGQGLRLIYYSQIVNDFQKGDIAEGYSVSREKKESFPLTVTSAQKNPTAFYLCASSDWTGTYNEQFFGPGTRLTVL.